This entry lists 17 T cell receptor beta chains sequenced from one sample in a study of blood T cell repertoires in COVID-19. Clones were sequenced by immunoSEQ multiplex PCR, and TCRdb holds only the in-frame ones, with some missing. This sample has 150,000 or so clones, with just over 90% found just once. What was sequenced was peripheral blood. These receptors were collected from a man younger than 35 with acute or convalescent COVID-19.

The sample holds one count of this clone. The chain is built from TRBV3-1 (or the pseudogene TRBV3-2) and TRBJ2-7; 8 positions agree with TRBD2. V lost 3 bases to trimming and J lost 3 bases; unmatched junction nucleotides: 4. CDR1 and CDR2 from the germline V gene are LGHDT and YNNKEL (reference sequence). The CDR3 totals 14 residues. For the CDR3, the DNA is TGTGCCAGCAGCCAGGCCGGGACTAGCTACGAGCAGTACTTC. As protein: CASSQAGTSYEQYF.

The rearrangement uses TRBV30 and TRBJ1-5; D not resolved. The CDR3 contains 12 residues. CDR1 GTSNPN and CDR2 SVGIG come from the germline V gene (reference sequence). V was cut by 8 bases and J by 7 bases, with 15 bases left in between. The CDR3 loop reads CAASNLVQPQHF. The CDR3, as DNA: TGTGCCGCCAGTAACCTCGTCCAGCCCCAGCATTTT.

This clone was detected only a few times. The rearrangement links TRBV19 to TRBJ2-7, with 10 bases lining up with TRBD1. The CDR3 covers 14 residues. Germline-derived CDR1 and CDR2 are LNHDA and SQIVND (reference sequence). The junction had 6 bases not matched to a gene; V was cut back by 4 bases and J by 6 bases. CDR3 sequence reads: CASSTRDRGPEQYF. CDR3 DNA: TGTGCCAGTAGTACCCGGGACAGGGGACCCGAGCAGTACTTC.

The chain joins TRBV5-1 to TRBJ2-7; 7 nucleotides match TRBD1. With V trimmed by 5 bases and J by 0 bases, 5 bases remained unmatched. This CDR3 is 14 amino acids long. Germline CDR1 is SGHRS and CDR2 is YFSETQ. CDR3: CASSPRTGSYEQYF. As DNA, the CDR3 is TGCGCCAGCAGTCCCAGGACAGGCTCCTACGAGCAGTACTTC.

This chain connects TRBV5-1 to TRBJ1-5; a possible D gene is TRBD1 (5 bases). Trimming left V 3 bases short and J 7 bases short, with 14 bases between. CDR3 length: 14 residues. Germline assignment: CDR1 SGHRS and CDR2 YFSETQ. CDR3 sequence (DNA): TGCGCCAGCAGCTCTACAGGTAACGGACAGCCCCAGCATTTT. This sequence encodes CASSSTGNGQPQHF.

J is TRBJ2-5 and V is TRBV30; 7 nucleotides line up with TRBD2. Germline trimming cut 4 bases from V and 4 bases from J; bases unmatched to any gene: 12. Germline V gene data show CDR1 as GTSNPN and CDR2 as SVGIG (reference sequence). CDR3 length equals 15 residues. The CDR3 here is CAWIRAGVGRETQYF. The CDR3 DNA follows: TGTGCCTGGATCAGGGCGGGAGTAGGCCGAGAGACCCAGTACTTC.

The chain is built from TRBV5-4 and TRBJ2-3; D may be TRBD2 (5 bases). The V gene lost 2 bases and the J gene lost 0 bases, with 10 bases spanning the gap. The V gene's germline CDR1 is SGHNT and CDR2 YYREEE (reference sequence). This CDR3 has 15 residues. Here the CDR3 DNA reads TGTGCCAGCAGCTTTGACGGCGGGAGCACAGATACGCAGTATTTT. Translating gives CASSFDGGSTDTQYF.

V gene TRBV5-1 combines with J gene TRBJ2-2, with 8 bases aligning to TRBD2. From germline, CDR1 is SGHRS and CDR2 YFSETQ. J was trimmed by 1 base and V by 5 bases; bases with no gene match: 7. The CDR3 has 16 residues. The CDR3 DNA is TGCGCCAGCAGTTACCGAGCGGGAGTGAACACCGGGGAGCTGTTTTTT. It is translated as CASSYRAGVNTGELFF. Filled out from reference TRBV5-1 and TRBJ2-2, the complete variable domain reads KAGVTQTPRYLIKTRGQQVTLSCSPISGHRSVSWYQQTPGQGLQFLFEYFSETQRNKGNFPGRFSGRQFSNSRSEMNVSTLELGDSALYLCASSYRAGVNTGELFFGEGSRLTVL.

The chain recombines TRBV24-1 with TRBJ2-1; 9 bases are a match to TRBD1. This CDR3 is built from 15 residues. The V gene end was trimmed by 9 bases and the J gene end by 4 bases; junction bases not matched to a gene: 9. The V gene's germline CDR1 is KGHDR and CDR2 SFDVKD. The CDR3 sequence is CATSERTGVYNEQFF. The CDR3, as DNA: TGTGCCACCTCTGAGCGGACAGGGGTTTACAATGAGCAGTTCTTC.

The chain joins TRBV30 to TRBJ2-1; D gene unclear. The V gene lost 8 bases and the J gene lost 0 bases, with 11 bases spanning the gap. The CDR3 consists of 13 residues. Germline V gene sequence: CDR1 GTSNPN, CDR2 SVGIG (reference sequence). The CDR3 loop is CALSWSSYNEQFF. The CDR3 DNA follows: TGTGCCCTTAGTTGGAGCTCCTACAATGAGCAGTTCTTC.

This chain joins TRBV13 and TRBJ1-1, with 8 nucleotides matching TRBD1. The germline CDR1 and CDR2 sequences are PRHDT and FYEKMQ (reference sequence). The CDR3 is made up of 16 amino acids. V was clipped by 2 bases and J by 11 bases; unmatched bases: 16. The chain's CDR3 is CASSLRTGKLSAYAFF. CDR3 sequence (DNA): TGTGCCAGCAGCTTAAGGACAGGGAAGCTTAGCGCGTACGCTTTCTTT.

This clone was observed once. J is TRBJ1-4 and V is TRBV27; D is perhaps TRBD1 (5 bases). Germline CDR1 MNHEY, CDR2 SMNVEV (reference sequence). CDR3 length: 14 residues. Trimming cost V 5 bases and J 10 bases, with 17 bases left between them. The CDR3 reads CASSITGSGGKLFF. CDR3 nucleotides: TGTGCCAGCAGTATTACAGGTTCCGGGGGAAAACTGTTTTTT.

The chain couples TRBV6-5 to TRBJ1-5; TRBD1 might be the D (5 bases). The CDR3 has 14 residues. Germline CDR1 and CDR2: MNHEY and SVGAGI. The V end lost 10 bases, the J end lost 4 bases, and 17 bases lay between the germline ends. In DNA form, the CDR3 reads TGTGCCACCCAGACAGAAAATACAAATCAGCCCCAGCATTTT. Translating gives CATQTENTNQPQHF.

The chain uses TRBV7-6 and TRBJ2-1, with 7 bases fitting TRBD2. The V segment lost 3 bases and the J segment 10 bases; nucleotides outside the gene matches: 3. Germline CDR1 SGHVS, CDR2 FNYEAQ. The CDR3 runs 12 residues. CDR3 region: CASSFGTIEQFF. DNA for the CDR3: TGTGCCAGCAGCTTCGGGACTATCGAGCAGTTCTTC. Full variable domain (remainder filled in from reference TRBV7-6 and TRBJ2-1): GAGVSQSPRYKVTKRGQDVALRCDPISGHVSLYWYRQALGQGPEFLTYFNYEAQQDKSGLPNDRFSAERPEGSISTLTIQRTEQRDSAMYRCASSFGTIEQFFGPGTRLTVL.

V gene TRBV7-9 combines with J gene TRBJ1-4, with 8 bases that match TRBD1. From germline, CDR1 is SEHNR and CDR2 FQNEAQ (reference sequence). This CDR3 contains 15 residues. Unmatched junction bases numbered 15, after V lost 5 bases and J lost 13 bases. Here the CDR3 DNA reads TGTGCCAGCAGCCCGCCGGGGACTGGACAGGGCAGACTGTTTTTT. Protein sequence: CASSPPGTGQGRLFF.

This chain links TRBV5-4 with TRBJ1-4; the match to TRBD1 covers 8 bases. With 4 bases clipped from V and 3 bases from J, the junction kept 2 bases outside the gene matches. The CDR3 consists of 14 residues. The germline CDR1 and CDR2 sequences are SGHNT and YYREEE (reference sequence). CDR3 in DNA: TGTGCCAGCAGCACAGGGGGGGCTAATGAAAAACTGTTTTTT. It is translated as CASSTGGANEKLFF.

In this sample, this clone turned up once. The rearrangement links TRBV27 to TRBJ1-1, with a tentative D call TRBD1 (6 bases). Germline CDR1 reads MNHEY; CDR2 reads SMNVEV (reference sequence). Trimming took off 7 bases at V and 3 bases at J, with 15 bases between the two ends. The CDR3 spans 14 residues. The CDR3 loop is CASTLIQGYTEAFF. Here the CDR3 DNA reads TGTGCCAGCACCCTCATACAGGGATACACTGAAGCTTTCTTT.